This is a list of T cell receptor beta chains from one sample in a study of T-cell reconstitution after alpha-beta-depleted transplantation in children. TCRdb re-derived calls from the PCR reads in MiXCR, one entry per CDR3 protein. The repertoire has under 850,000 distinct CDR3 sequences, around 14% of them found once; the top ten carry 0.79%. Sample: PBMCs, taken before TCRalphabeta/CD19-depleted stem cell transplant. The receptors originated from a girl aged 2-10 years with congenital amegakaryocytic thrombocytopenia, due to receive a stem cell transplant. Each CDR3 is given with its conserved first and last residue. Clone size is shown for a subset of rows, as once, few, many or a class of expanded clone.

J	size	V	CDR3
TRBJ2-7	-	TRBV5-1	CASSLEGLAGGYEQYF
TRBJ2-3	many	TRBV28	CASFLREEDTQYF
TRBJ1-2	many	TRBV10-3	CAISDPFTGYAELYGYTF
TRBJ2-5	-	TRBV5-1	CASSRTSGRGETQYF
TRBJ2-1	few	TRBV12-3/TRBV12-4	CASSSEREVRVNNEQFF
TRBJ2-7	few	TRBV12-3/TRBV12-4	CASSPVGDEQYF
TRBJ1-1	many	TRBV29-1	CSVDQGMGTEAFF
TRBJ2-7	few	TRBV20-1	CSASSRTSYEQYF
TRBJ2-4	many	TRBV20-1	CSARPGTKNIQYF
TRBJ2-5	-	TRBV5-5	CASSRGTVKETQYF
TRBJ2-1	few	TRBV20-1	CSARDRSLLPGLAFNEQFF
TRBJ2-7	many	TRBV4-1	CASSQDLHEQYF
TRBJ1-5	many	TRBV12-3/TRBV12-4	CASKRGNSNQPQHF
TRBJ2-3	many	TRBV6-5	CASSYRGRGTDTQYF
TRBJ2-5	-	TRBV12-3/TRBV12-4	CASSPLSAGGGETQYF
TRBJ2-2	many	TRBV5-1	CASSLEITGELFF
TRBJ2-5	-	TRBV3-1	CASSGKSWAEETQYF
TRBJ2-7	-	TRBV12-3/TRBV12-4	CASSPVPVTAWNEQYF
TRBJ2-3	many	TRBV6-1	CASRTGSSWATDTQYF
TRBJ2-3	-	TRBV5-1	CASSLSLVADTQYF
TRBJ2-1	-	TRBV9	CASSVLSSGSDEQFF
TRBJ1-4	few	TRBV3-1	CASSSQGAGEKLFF
TRBJ2-7	many	TRBV29-1	CSVRGQHYEQYF
TRBJ2-3	-	TRBV7-3	CASSLGYLADTQYF
TRBJ2-7	few	TRBV20-1	CSARDFSGNSYEQYF
TRBJ2-7	-	TRBV5-1	CASSLDTSGQQRSYEQYF
TRBJ2-7	few	TRBV7-2	CASSLRVGAYEQYF
TRBJ2-5	-	TRBV7-9	CASSLLTSTETQYF
TRBJ2-3	few	TRBV7-6	CASSLAHGGNTDTQYF
TRBJ1-1	-	TRBV5-1	CASTLLTGQNTEAFF
TRBJ2-1	few	TRBV20-1	CSAPDRRMVDEQFF
TRBJ2-7	few	TRBV20-1	CSAPDSGHHTYEQYF
TRBJ2-7	many	TRBV7-2	CASSLEDPVFYEQYF
TRBJ2-3	many	TRBV5-1	CASSLGAGADTQYF
TRBJ2-1	many	TRBV29-1	CSVLRGARGNEQFF